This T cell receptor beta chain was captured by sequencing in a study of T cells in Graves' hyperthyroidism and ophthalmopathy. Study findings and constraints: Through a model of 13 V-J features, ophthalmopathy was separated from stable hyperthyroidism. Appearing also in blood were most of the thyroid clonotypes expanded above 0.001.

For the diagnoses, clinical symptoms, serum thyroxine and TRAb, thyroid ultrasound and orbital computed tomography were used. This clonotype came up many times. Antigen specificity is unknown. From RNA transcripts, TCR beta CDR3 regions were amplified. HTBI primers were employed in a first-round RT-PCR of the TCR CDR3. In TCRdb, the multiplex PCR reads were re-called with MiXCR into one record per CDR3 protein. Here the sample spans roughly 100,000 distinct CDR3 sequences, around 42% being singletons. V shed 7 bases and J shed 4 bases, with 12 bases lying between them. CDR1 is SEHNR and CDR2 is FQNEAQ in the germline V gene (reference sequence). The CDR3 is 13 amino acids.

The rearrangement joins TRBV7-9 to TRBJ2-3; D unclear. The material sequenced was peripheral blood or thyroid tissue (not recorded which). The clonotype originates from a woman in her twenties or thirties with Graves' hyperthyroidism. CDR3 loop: CASNINPADTQYF. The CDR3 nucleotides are TGTGCCAGCAACATAAACCCCGCAGATACGCAGTATTTT. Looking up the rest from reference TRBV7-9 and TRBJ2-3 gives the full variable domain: DTGVSQNPRHKITKRGQNVTFRCDPISEHNRLYWYRQTLGQGPEFLTYFQNEAQLEKSRLLSDRFSAERPKGSFSTLEIQRTEQGDSAMYLCASNINPADTQYFGPGTRLTVL.